The 20 T cell receptor beta chains below come from one sample, sequenced in a study of blood T cell repertoires in COVID-19 (dated by TCRdb to the early 2020s). Receptors were amplified or captured by the immunoSEQ multiplex PCR assay. The table was pulled from immuneACCESS by TCRdb, which kept in-frame rearrangements only. Such tables lose some clones; where checked, under half of the loss comes from unresolved V genes, and the rest has no known cause. This sample has approximately 69,000 clones in its table, and roughly 86% of those were observed once. Around 30% of the sample is held by the ten biggest clonotypes. Sequencing was performed on peripheral blood. The receptors come from a man in his fifties or sixties with acute or convalescent COVID-19.

This clone was detected only once. The V gene is TRBV29-1, the J gene TRBJ2-5; D is perhaps TRBD2 (5 bases). V was cut by 7 bases and J by 5 bases, with 20 bases left in between. Germline V gene sequence: CDR1 SQVTM, CDR2 ANQGSEA. There are 14 residues in the CDR3. CDR3 DNA: TGCAGCGCCGAGGGAGCGGCCAGCAGGGAGACCCAGTACTTC. Amino acids: CSAEGAASRETQYF.

This sequence joins TRBV11-2 and TRBJ2-3; D is undetermined. Per germline, CDR1 SGHAT and CDR2 FQNNGV. This CDR3 has 15 amino acids. V was shortened by 4 bases and J by 5 bases, with 16 bases between the two germline ends. The CDR3 is CASSSTLDRRDTQYF. CDR3 nucleotide sequence: TGTGCCAGCAGCTCTACACTTGACCGGAGAGATACGCAGTATTTT.

The V call is TRBV10-2, the J call TRBJ2-5; no definite D call. The V end lost 3 bases, the J end lost 1 base, and 9 bases lay between the germline ends. The germline CDR1 and CDR2 sequences are WSHSY and SAAADI. The CDR3 is 14 residues long. This chain's CDR3 is CASSEARIQETQYF. The CDR3 DNA sequence: TGCGCCAGCAGTGAAGCTAGGATCCAAGAGACCCAGTACTTC.

To note about this clone: The junction differs from germline at one of its ends, possibly a read error. The V and J genes are TRBV6-1 and TRBJ1-2; perhaps TRBD1 as D (5 bases). This CDR3 comprises 13 residues. Germline CDR1 MNHNS, CDR2 SASEGT. The CDR3 DNA reads TGTGCCAGCAGGGAAGACAGTAACTATGGCTACACCTTC. This translates into CASREDSNYGYTF.

The V and J genes are TRBV3-1 (or the pseudogene TRBV3-2) and TRBJ1-6, with D unclear. V lost 0 bases to trimming and J lost 6 bases, with 12 bases between them. Germline CDR1 LGHDT, CDR2 YNNKEL (reference sequence). The CDR3 consists of 16 residues. For the CDR3, the DNA is TGTGCCAGCAGCCAAGAAGGAACAGAACTTAATTCACCCCTCCACTTT. Translated: CASSQEGTELNSPLHF.

This clone occurred a few times. The chain combines TRBV5-6 with TRBJ2-7; weak D call: TRBD1 (5 bases). The CDR3 extends over 14 amino acids. The V gene lost 5 bases and the J gene lost 2 bases, with 14 bases spanning the gap. In germline, CDR1 is SGHDT, CDR2 YYEEEE. The CDR3 here is CASSRVDTTYEQYF. CDR3 DNA: TGTGCCAGCAGTCGCGTGGACACCACCTACGAGCAGTACTTC.

This clone was counted only a few times. This chain joins TRBV6-5 and TRBJ1-1, with D uncertain. V was pared by 9 bases and J by 0 bases, with 14 bases between. This CDR3 is 14 amino acids long. Germline CDR1 reads MNHEY; CDR2 reads SVGAGI. The CDR3 is CASIGEFMNTEAFF. CDR3 in DNA: TGTGCCAGTATTGGAGAGTTCATGAACACTGAAGCTTTCTTT.

This clone was detected once. The CDR3 nucleotides are TGTGCCAGCAGTGCGGGACAGGGGTCCGAGCAGTACTTC. This encodes CASSAGQGSEQYF. This chain connects TRBV2 to TRBJ2-7, with 10 nucleotides matching TRBD1. The V and J ends lost 4 bases and 6 bases, in that order; junction bases with no gene match: 3. There are 13 residues in the CDR3. Germline V gene sequence: CDR1 SNHLY, CDR2 FYNNEI. The whole variable domain, remainder taken from reference TRBV2 and TRBJ2-7, is EPEVTQTPSHQVTQMGQEVILRCVPISNHLYFYWYRQILGQKVEFLVSFYNNEISEKSEIFDDQFSVERPDGSNFTLKIRSTKLEDSAMYFCASSAGQGSEQYFGPGTRLTVT.

The V call is TRBV4-1, the J call TRBJ2-1; tentative D call: TRBD2 (5 bases). Per germline, CDR1 MGHRA and CDR2 YSYEKL. The CDR3 spans 15 residues. V was pared by 4 bases and J by 5 bases, with 15 bases between. The CDR3 loop reads CASSPSGSTHNEQFF. CDR3 DNA: TGCGCCAGCAGCCCCAGTGGGAGCACACACAATGAGCAGTTCTTC.

This sequence joins TRBV4-1 and TRBJ1-6; 11 positions agree with TRBD1. Looked up from germline, CDR1 is MGHRA and CDR2 is YSYEKL. The J segment lost 9 bases and the V segment lost 6 bases, leaving 7 bases of the junction unmatched. The CDR3 loop spans 15 amino acids. This CDR3 reads CASSLGTGGVSPLHF. The CDR3 DNA sequence: TGCGCCAGCAGTCTCGGGACAGGGGGAGTTTCACCCCTCCACTTT.

The sample holds a few counts of this clone. The genes are TRBV7-8 and TRBJ2-1; 8 bases agree with TRBD1. V shed 5 bases and J 5 bases; nucleotides not matched to a gene: 8. The CDR3 consists of 15 residues. Per the germline V gene, CDR1 is SGHVS and CDR2 is FQNEAQ. In DNA form, the CDR3 reads TGTGCCAGCAGCGCGCCGGGACAGGCGGACAATGAGCAGTTCTTC. This sequence encodes CASSAPGQADNEQFF.

V is TRBV27 and J is TRBJ1-2; 10 bases agree with TRBD1. V shed 6 bases, J shed 0 bases, and the junction held 7 bases outside the gene matches. The CDR3 contains 16 residues. CDR1 MNHEY and CDR2 SMNVEV come from the germline V gene (reference sequence). The CDR3 here is CASRGTGDMANYGYTF. CDR3 coding DNA: TGTGCCAGCAGAGGGACAGGGGACATGGCTAACTATGGCTACACCTTC.

This clone came up a few times. The V gene is TRBV6-4, the J gene TRBJ1-2; D is possibly TRBD1 (5 bases). Germline CDR1 is MRHNA and CDR2 is SNTAGT. V lost 2 bases to trimming and J lost 7 bases, with 17 bases between them. The CDR3 is 15 amino acids. The CDR3 region is CASSDPPRGISGYTF. The CDR3 nucleotides are TGTGCCAGCAGTGACCCCCCACGGGGGATCAGTGGCTACACCTTC.

The V and J genes are TRBV5-4 and TRBJ1-2; a weak D match, TRBD1 (6 bases). CDR1 and CDR2 from the germline V gene are SGHNT and YYREEE (reference sequence). Trimming took off 0 bases at V and 1 base at J, with 10 bases between the two ends. CDR3 size: 15 residues. Here the CDR3 reads CASSLAGALNYGYTF. Here the CDR3 DNA reads TGTGCCAGCAGCTTGGCAGGGGCCCTTAACTATGGCTACACCTTC.

This chain connects TRBV29-1 to TRBJ2-7, with 7 bases identical to TRBD2. Trimming cost V 4 bases and J 5 bases; bases outside gene matches: 11. The CDR3 extends over 14 amino acids. Germline V gives CDR1 SQVTM, CDR2 ANQGSEA. This CDR3 reads CSVVSGLGQNEQYF. The CDR3 region has the DNA TGCAGCGTTGTGTCCGGACTAGGCCAGAACGAGCAGTACTTC.

The chain combines TRBV27 with TRBJ1-1, with a possible D match to TRBD1 (6 bases). V dropped 8 bases and J dropped 1 base, with 14 bases sitting between them. CDR1 is MNHEY, CDR2 SMNVEV, per germline (reference sequence). The CDR3 is made up of 14 amino acids. The CDR3 is CASGRGGRNTEAFF. The CDR3 DNA reads as TGTGCCAGCGGAAGAGGGGGAAGGAACACTGAAGCTTTCTTT.

J is TRBJ2-4 and V is TRBV6-2 or TRBV6-3, with 9 bases that match TRBD2. Germline V gives CDR1 MNHEY, CDR2 SVGEGT. Trimming cost V 7 bases and J 15 bases; bases outside gene matches: 13. This CDR3 is 13 amino acids long. The chain's CDR3 is CASTPSGGSYGYF. As DNA, the CDR3 is TGTGCCAGCACCCCCAGCGGGGGGTCATACGGGTACTTC.

The V and J genes are TRBV6-6 and TRBJ2-5; 8 positions match TRBD1. CDR3 length: 16 amino acids. Germline lookup yields CDR1 MNHNY and CDR2 SVGAGI (reference sequence). The V segment lost 1 base and the J segment 5 bases; nucleotides outside the gene matches: 9. The CDR3 reads CASSYLGQGLAETQYF. The CDR3 nucleotides read TGTGCCAGCAGTTACTTAGGACAGGGCCTGGCCGAGACCCAGTACTTC.

CDR3: CASSPPGQGLNIQYF. CDR3 in DNA: TGTGCCAGCTCGCCCCCGGGACAGGGGTTAAACATTCAGTACTTC. The V and J genes are TRBV18 and TRBJ2-4, with 10 nucleotides matching TRBD1. This CDR3 has 15 amino acids. Unmatched junction bases numbered 8, after V lost 6 bases and J lost 6 bases. Germline CDR1 and CDR2: KGHSH and LQKENI.

The gene calls are TRBV5-1 and TRBJ1-2, with D maybe TRBD1 (6 bases). CDR3 size: 13 residues. The V gene's germline CDR1 is SGHRS and CDR2 YFSETQ. The V gene lost 8 bases and the J gene lost 0 bases, with 11 bases spanning the gap. The CDR3 DNA is TGCGCCAGTACACAGGGTTCTAACTATGGCTACACCTTC. It codes for CASTQGSNYGYTF.